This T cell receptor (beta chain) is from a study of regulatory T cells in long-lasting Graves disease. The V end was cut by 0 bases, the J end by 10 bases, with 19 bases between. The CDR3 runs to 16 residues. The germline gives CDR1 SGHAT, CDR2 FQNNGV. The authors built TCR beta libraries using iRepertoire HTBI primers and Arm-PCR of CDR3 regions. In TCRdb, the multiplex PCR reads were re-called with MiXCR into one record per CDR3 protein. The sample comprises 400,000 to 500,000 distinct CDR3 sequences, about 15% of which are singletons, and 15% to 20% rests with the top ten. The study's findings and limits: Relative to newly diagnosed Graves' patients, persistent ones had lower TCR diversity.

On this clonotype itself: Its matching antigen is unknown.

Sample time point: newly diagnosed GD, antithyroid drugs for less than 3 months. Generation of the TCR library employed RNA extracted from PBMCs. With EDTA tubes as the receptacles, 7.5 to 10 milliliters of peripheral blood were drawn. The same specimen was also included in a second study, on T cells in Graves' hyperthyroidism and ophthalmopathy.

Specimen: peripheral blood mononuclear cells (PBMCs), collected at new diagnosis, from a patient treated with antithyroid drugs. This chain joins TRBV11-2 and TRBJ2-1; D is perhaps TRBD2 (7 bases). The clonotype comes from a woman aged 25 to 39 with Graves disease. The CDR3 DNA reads TGTGCCAGCAGCTTAGAATCTAGGGGGGGGGGGAGGGAGCAGTTCTTC. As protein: CASSLESRGGGREQFF.